This entry lists 14 T cell receptor beta chains sequenced from one sample in a study of blood T cell repertoires in COVID-19. Using immunoSEQ multiplex PCR, the repertoire was profiled, and TCRdb retains in-frame clones only, with some absent. The table lists some 94,000 clones, about 83% of them singletons. The sample was peripheral blood. All receptors come from a human donor in a cohort sampled during active COVID-19.

The J gene is TRBJ1-2, the V gene TRBV2, with a possible D match to TRBD1 (5 bases). The CDR3 covers 13 residues. CDR1 is SNHLY, CDR2 FYNNEI, per germline. This chain's CDR3 is CASMGQGNRGYTF. The DNA of the CDR3 is TGTGCTTCAATGGGGCAGGGAAATCGTGGCTACACCTTC.

This rearrangement joins TRBV5-1 to TRBJ2-3, with 9 bases matching TRBD2. This CDR3 contains 17 residues. Trimming at V came to 0 bases and at J to 4 bases, leaving 9 bases not matched to a gene. Germline-derived CDR1 and CDR2 are SGHRS and YFSETQ. CDR3 region: CASSLGVAGVVADTQYF. In DNA form, the CDR3 reads TGCGCCAGCAGCTTGGGGGTAGCGGGAGTCGTGGCAGATACGCAGTATTTT.

V is TRBV2 and J is TRBJ1-1; a possible D gene is TRBD1 (5 bases). Trimming pared 6 bases from V and 3 bases from J, leaving 11 bases between. The length of the CDR3 is 13 residues. Germline V gene data show CDR1 as SNHLY and CDR2 as FYNNEI. The CDR3 reads CASREGRDTEAFF. The CDR3, as DNA: TGTGCCAGCAGGGAGGGGAGAGACACTGAAGCTTTCTTT.

The V gene is TRBV7-2, the J gene TRBJ2-1, with D possibly being TRBD2 (6 bases). This CDR3 has 15 amino acids. CDR1 is SGHTA, CDR2 FQGNSA, per germline. V was clipped by 1 base and J by 2 bases, with 9 bases between them. CDR3 sequence (DNA): TGTGCCAGCAGCTTAGGCGGGGCCACCTACAATGAGCAGTTCTTC. It yields the protein CASSLGGATYNEQFF.

V and J are TRBV9 and TRBJ2-1; 8 bases align to TRBD1. CDR3 size: 16 residues. With V trimmed by 0 bases and J by 7 bases, 9 bases remained unmatched. The germline gives CDR1 SGDLS, CDR2 YYNGEE. The CDR3 loop is CASSVDRTGLGNEQFF. The DNA of the CDR3 is TGTGCCAGCAGCGTAGATAGGACAGGGTTGGGGAATGAGCAGTTCTTC.

This sequence joins TRBV6-5 and TRBJ1-2; TRBD1 agrees at 9 bases. The ends lost 7 bases at V and 4 bases at J; junction bases unmatched: 10. The CDR3 consists of 15 residues. CDR1 MNHEY and CDR2 SVGAGI come from the germline V gene. CDR3 region: CASTGTGLIVYGYTF. Here the CDR3 DNA reads TGTGCCAGCACAGGGACAGGGCTTATTGTCTATGGCTACACCTTC.

The V and J genes are TRBV4-2 and TRBJ2-1, with TRBD1 matching over 9 bases. V shed 0 bases, J shed 7 bases, and the junction held 1 base outside the gene matches. CDR1 is LGHNA, CDR2 YNFKEQ, per germline. The CDR3 has 14 residues. This CDR3 is CASSQETGGNEQFF. As DNA, the CDR3 is TGTGCCAGCAGCCAAGAGACAGGGGGAAATGAGCAGTTCTTC.

The chain couples TRBV10-3 to TRBJ2-1; 8 nucleotides line up with TRBD1. CDR1 is ENHRY and CDR2 is SYGVKD in the germline V gene. The V gene end was trimmed by 10 bases and the J gene end by 1 base; junction bases not matched to a gene: 15. The CDR3 contains 17 residues. The CDR3 bases are TGTGCCACAAGCTCGGGACAGGACCTAAATTCCTACAATGAGCAGTTCTTC. This sequence encodes CATSSGQDLNSYNEQFF.

The rearrangement uses TRBV19 and TRBJ2-3; 9 bases are a match to TRBD1. V shed 10 bases and J 10 bases; nucleotides not matched to a gene: 21. Germline V gene sequence: CDR1 LNHDA, CDR2 SQIVND (reference sequence). The CDR3 is 16 residues long. CDR3 DNA: TGTGCCACCCATCCCGCGTGGGACAGGGCTTTAATTCCGCAGTATTTT. Its protein is CATHPAWDRALIPQYF.

The CDR3 is CASSRSGTTNTEAFF. CDR3 nucleotide sequence: TGTGCCAGCAGCCGGTCCGGGACAACGAACACTGAAGCTTTCTTT. This chain connects TRBV3-1 (or the pseudogene TRBV3-2) to TRBJ1-1; D possibly corresponds to TRBD1 (6 bases). CDR3 length: 15 residues. Trimming stripped 4 bases from V and 1 base from J, with 13 bases between. Germline V gives CDR1 LGHDT, CDR2 YNNKEL (reference sequence).

This chain joins TRBV21-1 and TRBJ2-3; the table's D gene call, TRBD2, was not cross checked with the DNA. TRBV21-1 is shown as a pseudogene. There are 18 residues in the CDR3. Here the CDR3 DNA reads TGTGCCAGCAGCAAAAATAAACTAGCGGGAACACTGACAGATACGCAGTATTTT. It translates to CASSKNKLAGTLTDTQYF.

This rearrangement joins TRBV10-2 to TRBJ2-3, with TRBD2 identical over 7 bases. There are 15 residues in the CDR3. CDR1 and CDR2 (germline): WSHSY, SAAADI. V lost 3 bases, J lost 6 bases, and 9 bases stayed unmatched. CDR3 coding DNA: TGCGCCAGCAGTGATGGGGCGGGGGTCATTGATACGCAGTATTTT. It yields the protein CASSDGAGVIDTQYF.

This clone occurred once. The rearrangement links TRBV12-3 or TRBV12-4 to TRBJ1-5; D unclear. This CDR3 spans 13 amino acids. V shed 3 bases and J shed 3 bases, with 6 bases lying between them. The CDR3 loop reads CASSFSPNQPQHF. The CDR3 DNA reads as TGTGCCAGCAGTTTTAGTCCCAATCAGCCCCAGCATTTT.

This chain joins TRBV6-6 and TRBJ2-3; D is possibly TRBD2 (7 bases). This CDR3 contains 15 residues. Germline-derived CDR1 and CDR2 are MNHNY and SVGAGI (reference sequence). Trimming pared 11 bases from V and 0 bases from J, leaving 18 bases between. CDR3 coding DNA: TGTGCCGGGTCAAGGGGGGAGGGAAGCACAGATACGCAGTATTTT. Amino acids: CAGSRGEGSTDTQYF.